Listed here is a single T cell receptor beta chain. Its antigen is as yet unknown. This entry is derived from a study of cytomegalovirus exposure and HLA in healthy donors. Germline V gene sequence: CDR1 LNHDA, CDR2 SQIVND (reference sequence). Trimming cost V 5 bases and J 6 bases; bases outside gene matches: 16. The CDR3 has 17 residues. General study results and limits: The study recorded fewer than 200 TCR beta chains that were cytomegalovirus-associated.

Produced via immunoSEQ multiplex PCR; TCRdb's table is partial and in-frame only. The table has hundreds of thousands of clones, around four fifths seen once. This rearrangement joins TRBV19 to TRBJ2-5; 9 nucleotides agree with TRBD1. The receptor was isolated from a woman aged 18 to 35 in good health and CMV-seronegative. The sequencing input was PBMCs. The CDR3 is CASSVGQGLQGKQTQYF. The DNA of the CDR3 is TGTGCCAGTAGTGTGGGACAGGGTCTCCAGGGCAAGCAGACCCAGTACTTC.